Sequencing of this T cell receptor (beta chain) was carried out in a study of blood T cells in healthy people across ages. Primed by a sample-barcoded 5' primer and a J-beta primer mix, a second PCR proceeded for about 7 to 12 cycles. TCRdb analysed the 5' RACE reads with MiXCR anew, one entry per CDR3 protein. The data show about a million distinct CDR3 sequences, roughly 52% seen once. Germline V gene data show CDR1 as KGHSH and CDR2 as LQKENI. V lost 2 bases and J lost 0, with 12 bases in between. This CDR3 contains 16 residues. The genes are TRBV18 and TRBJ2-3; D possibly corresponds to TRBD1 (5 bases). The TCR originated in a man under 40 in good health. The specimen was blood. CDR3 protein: CASSPALTASTDTQYF. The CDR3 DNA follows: TGTGCCAGCTCACCAGCCCTGACAGCTAGCACAGATACGCAGTATTTT. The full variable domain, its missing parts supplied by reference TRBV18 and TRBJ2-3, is NAGVMQNPRHLVRRRGQEARLRCSPMKGHSHVYWYRQLPEEGLKFMVYLQKENIIDESGMPKERFSAEFPKEGPSILRIQQVVRGDSAAYFCASSPALTASTDTQYFGPGTRLTVL.